This T cell receptor (beta chain) was profiled in a study of blood T cell repertoires in COVID-19. Study details: Some COVID-19 samples were acute and others convalescent; all came from the United States, Italy and Spain.

This clone has just one count. The sample contains more than one DNA sequence encoding this CDR3. Germline loops: CDR1 SEHNR, CDR2 FQNEAQ (reference sequence). CDR3 length equals 12 residues. Trimming removed 3 bases at V and 3 bases at J, with 6 bases between. Libraries were prepared by immunoSEQ multiplex PCR; TCRdb keeps only in-frame clonotypes and omits some of them. This sample has some 320,000 clones; about 88% occur once, and the top ten carry around 2.7%. This rearrangement joins TRBV7-9 to TRBJ2-7; unclear D gene. The clonotype comes from a man aged 55 to 70 who had recovered from COVID-19. Sequenced material: PBMCs or T cells enriched from blood (not recorded which). This CDR3 reads CASSFSGYEQYF. For the CDR3, the DNA is TGTGCCAGCAGCTTCTCGGGCTACGAGCAGTACTTC.